This T cell receptor beta chain was found in a study of T cell changes during pregnancy in multiple sclerosis. Only in-frame clones appear in the TCRdb table, and some are missing; sequencing was by immunoSEQ multiplex PCR. The sample carries more than 95,000 clones, 92% recorded once. The CDR3 covers 15 residues. V shed 6 bases and J 6 bases; nucleotides not matched to a gene: 11. From germline, CDR1 is SQVTM and CDR2 ANQGSEA. The V call is TRBV29-1, the J call TRBJ2-2, with TRBD1 matching 9 bases. This specimen consisted of peripheral blood, obtained after pregnancy. The clonotype comes from a female donor with multiple sclerosis, enrolled in a pregnancy study. The CDR3 spells CSVGGQGIGPGELFF. The CDR3 DNA reads as TGCAGCGTGGGGGGACAGGGAATAGGACCCGGGGAGCTGTTTTTT.